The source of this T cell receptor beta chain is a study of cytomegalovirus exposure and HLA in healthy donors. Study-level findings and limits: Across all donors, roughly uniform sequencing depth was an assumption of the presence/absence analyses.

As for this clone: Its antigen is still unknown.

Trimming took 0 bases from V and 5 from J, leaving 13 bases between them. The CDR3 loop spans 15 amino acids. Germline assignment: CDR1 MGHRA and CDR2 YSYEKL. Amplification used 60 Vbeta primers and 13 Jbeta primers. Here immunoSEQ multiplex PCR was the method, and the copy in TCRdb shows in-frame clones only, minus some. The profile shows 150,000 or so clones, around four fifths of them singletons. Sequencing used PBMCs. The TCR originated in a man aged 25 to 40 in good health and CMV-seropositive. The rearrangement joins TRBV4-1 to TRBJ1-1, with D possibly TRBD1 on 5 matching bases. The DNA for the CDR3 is TGCGCCAGCAGCCAAGATTGGGGGAGGGAGACTGAAGCTTTCTTT. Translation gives CASSQDWGRETEAFF.